This T cell receptor (beta chain) was sequenced for a study of T cell responses to AZD1222 COVID-19 vaccine. Study observations and caveats: At study baseline, merely six AZD1222 recipients were seropositive.

Sequencing was performed with immunoSEQ multiplex PCR; in TCRdb, only in-frame clones are kept and a portion is missing. The sample has 150,000 or so clones, 90% to 95% seen once; the top ten hold over 1%. Recipients boosted at about 4 weeks or about 12 weeks are pooled. This CDR3 is built from 15 residues. V shed 8 bases and J shed 0 bases, with 11 bases lying between them. The germline V gene encodes CDR1 MNHEY and CDR2 SVGAGI. A few counts support this clone. Its antigen is not known. The chain has TRBV6-5 and TRBJ1-6, with D possibly TRBD1 on 5 matching bases. Sequencing used peripheral blood, obtained 28 days after the second AZD1222 dose. The TCR sequence derives from an adult who received the AZD1222 COVID-19 vaccine. DNA of the CDR3: TGTGCCAGCGGGGCAGAAAGCTCCTATAATTCACCCCTCCACTTT. This codes for CASGAESSYNSPLHF.